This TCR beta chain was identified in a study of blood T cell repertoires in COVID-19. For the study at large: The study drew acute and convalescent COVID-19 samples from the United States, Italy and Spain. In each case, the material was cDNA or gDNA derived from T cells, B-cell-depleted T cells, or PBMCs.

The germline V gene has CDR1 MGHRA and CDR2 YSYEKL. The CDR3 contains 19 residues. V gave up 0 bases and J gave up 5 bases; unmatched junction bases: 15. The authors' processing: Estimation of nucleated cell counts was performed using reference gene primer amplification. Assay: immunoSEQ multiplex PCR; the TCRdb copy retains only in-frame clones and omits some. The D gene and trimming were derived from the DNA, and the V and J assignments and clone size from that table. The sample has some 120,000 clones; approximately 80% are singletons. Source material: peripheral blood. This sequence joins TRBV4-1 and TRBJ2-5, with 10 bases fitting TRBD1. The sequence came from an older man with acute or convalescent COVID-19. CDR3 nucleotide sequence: TGCGCCAGCAGCCAAGAAATCGGGGGACAGGGGCGTCCTCGGGAGACCCAGTACTTC. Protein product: CASSQEIGGQGRPRETQYF.